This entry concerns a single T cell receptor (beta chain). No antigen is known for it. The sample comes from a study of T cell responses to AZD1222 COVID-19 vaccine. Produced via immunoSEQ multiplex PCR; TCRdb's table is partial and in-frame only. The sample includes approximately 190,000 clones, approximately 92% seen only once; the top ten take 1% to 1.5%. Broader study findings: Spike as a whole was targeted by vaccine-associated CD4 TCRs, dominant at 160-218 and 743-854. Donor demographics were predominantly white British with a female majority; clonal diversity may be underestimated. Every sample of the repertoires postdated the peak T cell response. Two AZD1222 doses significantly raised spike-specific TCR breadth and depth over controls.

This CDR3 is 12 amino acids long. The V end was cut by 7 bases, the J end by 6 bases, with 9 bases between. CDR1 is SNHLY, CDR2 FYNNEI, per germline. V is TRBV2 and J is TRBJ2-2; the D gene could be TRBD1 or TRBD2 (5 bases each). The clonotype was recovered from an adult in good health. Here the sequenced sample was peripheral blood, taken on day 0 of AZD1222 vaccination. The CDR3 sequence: CASKQDSGELFF. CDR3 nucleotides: TGTGCCAGCAAACAGGACTCCGGGGAGCTGTTTTTT.